This entry is about one T cell receptor beta chain. The target antigen is unknown. This sample was taken from a study of radiotherapy plus CTLA-4 blockade in lung cancer. Measured with immunoSEQ multiplex PCR; TCRdb has only the in-frame clones, and not every one. The table records tens of thousands of clones, about four fifths of them present only once. Germline CDR1 and CDR2: MNHEY and SMNVEV (reference sequence). V was cut by 0 bases and J by 5 bases, with 9 bases left in between. The CDR3 contains 14 residues. Study-wide findings and caveats: Blood TCR clones of tumor origin expanded after radiotherapy plus ipilimumab. According to reports, early shifts in blood T cell clones, alongside interferon-beta, forecast response most accurately.

Focal radiation was given together with CTLA-4 blockade (ipilimumab) to patients with chemo-refractory metastatic non-small-cell lung cancer. The chain employs TRBV27 and TRBJ2-3; D is uncertain. Sequenced material: peripheral blood, taken from a patient treated with radiotherapy plus ipilimumab. This receptor was obtained from a human donor with non-small cell lung cancer that progressed on radiotherapy plus ipilimumab. Written as DNA, the CDR3 is TGTGCCAGCAGTTTATCCGGCCACAAAGATACGCAGTATTTT. Its translation: CASSLSGHKDTQYF.